This T cell receptor beta chain is from a study of STAT3 mutations in large granular lymphocyte leukemia. The overall study: Roughly half the longitudinally sequenced T-LGLL patients had canonical STAT3 mutations. Whole-study findings and limits: No sample exists from the first appearance of each clone. Every T-LGLL patient had at least one immunodominant TCRbeta clonotype. In about 30% of the 18 patients, new TCR clonotypes emerged after therapy.

With regard to this clone: Its antigen remains unidentified.

Clones were read by immunoSEQ multiplex PCR, and TCRdb kept only the in-frame ones, dropping some. The sample lists over 30,000 clones, about 88% occurring once. This CDR3 has 16 amino acids. Trimming shortened V by 2 bases and J by 0 bases, and 13 bases separated the two germline ends. CDR1 MNHEY and CDR2 SVGAGI come from the germline V gene. Sequencing was performed on PBMCs. This chain connects TRBV6-5 to TRBJ1-1, with D hard to call. The sequence came from a human donor with T large granular lymphocyte leukemia. Some clones in this sample may be carry-over from other donors' samples. The CDR3 loop reads CASSYRTAGLNTEAFF. The CDR3 DNA reads as TGTGCCAGCAGTTACCGAACGGCAGGCTTGAACACTGAAGCTTTCTTT.